These 5 T cell receptor beta chains originate from one sample sequenced in a study of regulatory T cells in long-lasting Graves disease. Time point specified: newly diagnosed GD, antithyroid drugs for less than 3 months. Generation of the TCR library employed RNA extracted from PBMCs. Both iRepertoire HTBI primers and Arm-PCR of CDR3 regions were used to build the TCR beta libraries. MiXCR, applied by TCRdb to the multiplex PCR reads, yields one record per CDR3 protein. The repertoire consists of 540,000 or so distinct CDR3 sequences, with about 13% occurring once and the leading ten covering about 9.1%. These data were likewise used in another study, on T cells in Graves' hyperthyroidism and ophthalmopathy.

The sample here was peripheral blood mononuclear cells (PBMCs), taken at new diagnosis, from a patient treated with antithyroid drugs. These receptors all come from a man aged 30-40 years with Graves disease.

This clonotype showed up just once. This may stem from a read error, because a much larger clone lies one nucleotide away. The chain couples TRBV30 to TRBJ2-7, with D perhaps TRBD1 (5 bases). The V gene's germline CDR1 is GTSNPN and CDR2 SVGIG (reference sequence). CDR3 size: 11 residues. The CDR3 DNA sequence: TGTTCCTCGTTAAGGGGTACCGAGCAGTACTTC. Protein sequence: CSSLRGTEQYF.

The genes are TRBV25-1 and TRBJ1-5, with D uncertain. V was clipped by 9 bases and J by 3 bases, with 12 bases between them. The CDR3 runs 13 residues. Looked up from germline, CDR1 is MGHDK and CDR2 is SYGVNS. In DNA form, the CDR3 reads TGTGCCAGTTCCGGGTCGGTCAATCAGCCCCAGCATTTT. This translates into CASSGSVNQPQHF. Full variable domain (outside the CDR3, taken from reference TRBV25-1 and TRBJ1-5): EADIYQTPRYLVIGTGKKITLECSQTMGHDKMYWYQQDPGMELHLIHYSYGVNSTEKGDLSSESTVSRIRTEHFPLTLESARPSHTSQYLCASSGSVNQPQHFGDGTRLSIL.

This clonotype was recorded at least ten times. The rearrangement joins TRBV27 to TRBJ2-4; maybe TRBD1 (5 bases). Between the trimmed V and J ends, which lost 6 bases and 6 bases, there was a span of 12 bases. The CDR3 is made up of 13 amino acids. CDR1 is MNHEY, CDR2 SMNVEV, per germline (reference sequence). CDR3 sequence reads: CASRTAEGNIQYF. In nucleotides, the CDR3 is TGTGCCAGCAGGACAGCAGAAGGAAACATTCAGTACTTC.

At least ten counts were recorded for this clonotype. The chain joins TRBV27 to TRBJ1-5; 8 nucleotides line up with TRBD1. J gave up 5 bases and V 5 bases, and 8 bases lay outside the gene matches. The germline gives CDR1 MNHEY, CDR2 SMNVEV (reference sequence). The CDR3 is 15 amino acids. CDR3 DNA: TGTGCCAGCAGTCGTAATAGACAGGGGCATCAGCCCCAGCATTTT. Its protein product is CASSRNRQGHQPQHF.

Comment on this clonotype: A far larger clone lies a single base away; this is likely a read error. The rearrangement uses TRBV12-3 or TRBV12-4 and TRBJ2-3; 10 bases align to TRBD2. The J call may be wrong; the DNA end is better matched by TRBJ2-1. The CDR3 sequence is 16 residues long. Here the CDR3 DNA reads TGTGCCAGCACGAAGCGGGAGGGCCATTTTGTGAATGGGCAGTTCTTC. Translation gives CASTKREGHFVNGQFF.